The present T cell receptor (beta chain) was sequenced within a study of STAT5B mutations in CD4+ large granular lymphocyte leukemia. Study-level findings and limits: Compared with healthy controls (2/35), patient top clones favored TRBV06 (8/27).

Original processing methods: A productive frequency of 2.59 x 10-5 was the lowest detectable. Using immunoSEQ multiplex PCR, the repertoire was profiled, and TCRdb retains in-frame clones only, with some absent. The D gene and trimming were derived from the DNA, and the V and J assignments and clone size from that table. This sample has 30,000 to 40,000 clones; about three quarters occur once, and the top ten carry 2% to 3%. Comments on this clone: Its antigen is still unknown.

The CDR3 is 16 residues long. J was trimmed by 4 bases and V by 6 bases; bases with no gene match: 3. The germline gives CDR1 ENHRY, CDR2 SYGVKD. The chain carries TRBV10-3 and TRBJ2-1; 16 bases agree with TRBD2. This TCR was sampled from a human donor in good health. The sample consisted of CD4+ T cells from blood buffy coats. The CDR3, as DNA: TGTGCCATCAGGGGGACTAGCGGGAGGGGGTACAATGAGCAGTTCTTC. This gives the protein CAIRGTSGRGYNEQFF.